This TCR beta chain was recovered during a study of regulatory T cells in long-lasting Graves disease. Whole-study findings and limits: Persistent disease exhibited a predilection for TRBV28, TRBJ1-2 and TRBJ2-5.

The time point denotes: newly diagnosed GD, antithyroid drugs for less than 3 months. Following extraction of RNA from PBMCs, that RNA was used to make the TCR library. Germline values: CDR1 PRHDT, CDR2 FYEKMQ (reference sequence). This CDR3 comprises 14 residues. With 9 bases removed from V and 0 bases from J, the gap between germline ends came to 14 bases. Building the TCR beta libraries relied on iRepertoire HTBI primers, and CDR3 regions underwent Arm-PCR. One entry per CDR3 protein results from TCRdb running MiXCR on the multiplex PCR reads. The data contain roughly 530,000 distinct CDR3 sequences, 16% of them singletons. This clonotype was recorded at least ten times. Its specificity is unknown. The same specimen was also included in a second study, on T cells in Graves' hyperthyroidism and ophthalmopathy.

Sequenced material: peripheral blood mononuclear cells (PBMCs), taken at new diagnosis, from a patient treated with antithyroid drugs. The chain joins TRBV13 to TRBJ1-1; no clear D. The origin of this receptor is a woman between 40 and 65 years old with Graves disease. CDR3 nucleotides: TGTGCCAGTACCTTGGTGGCCCTGAACACTGAAGCTTTCTTT. Its protein is CASTLVALNTEAFF. The full variable domain, completed using reference TRBV13 and TRBJ1-1, is AAGVIQSPRHLIKEKRETATLKCYPIPRHDTVYWYQQGPGQDPQFLISFYEKMQSDKGSIPDRFSAQQFSDYHSELNMSSLELGDSALYFCASTLVALNTEAFFGQGTRLTVV.